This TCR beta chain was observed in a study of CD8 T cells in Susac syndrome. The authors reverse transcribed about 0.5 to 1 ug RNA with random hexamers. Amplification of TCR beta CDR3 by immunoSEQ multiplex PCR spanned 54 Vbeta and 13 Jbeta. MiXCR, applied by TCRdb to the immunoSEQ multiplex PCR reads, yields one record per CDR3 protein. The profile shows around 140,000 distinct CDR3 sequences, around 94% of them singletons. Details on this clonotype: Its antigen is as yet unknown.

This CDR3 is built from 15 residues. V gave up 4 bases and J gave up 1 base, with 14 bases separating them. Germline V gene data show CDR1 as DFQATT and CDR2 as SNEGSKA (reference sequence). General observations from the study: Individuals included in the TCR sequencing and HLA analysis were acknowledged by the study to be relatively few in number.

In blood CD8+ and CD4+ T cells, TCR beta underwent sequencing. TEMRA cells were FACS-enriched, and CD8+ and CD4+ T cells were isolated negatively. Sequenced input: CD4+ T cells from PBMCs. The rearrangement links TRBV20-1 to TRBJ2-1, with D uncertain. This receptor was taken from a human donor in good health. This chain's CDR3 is CSANRVDSSYNEQFF. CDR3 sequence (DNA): TGCAGTGCTAATAGGGTCGACTCATCCTACAATGAGCAGTTCTTC.